This is a list of T cell receptor beta chains from one sample in a study of cytomegalovirus exposure and HLA in healthy donors. Profiled with immunoSEQ multiplex PCR; TCRdb holds only in-frame clones, not every one. This sample contains 93,000 or so clones. Source material: PBMCs. The receptors were gathered from a middle-aged man in good health and CMV-seronegative. Each CDR3 is given with its conserved first and last residue. D genes are given only for firm matches.

d_call	v_call	j_call	cdr3_aa	cdr3_nt
TRBD1	TRBV6-1	TRBJ1-2	CASSEYRRDRVRGGYTF	TGTGCCAGCAGTGAATATCGCCGGGACAGGGTTCGGGGTGGCTACACCTTC
-	TRBV30	TRBJ2-7	CAWSVLGGPFYEQYF	TGTGCCTGGAGTGTACTGGGGGGGCCGTTCTACGAGCAGTACTTC
-	TRBV10-1	TRBJ2-5	CASSVQGRETQYF	TGCGCCAGCAGTGTACAGGGAAGGGAGACCCAGTACTTC
-	TRBV19	TRBJ1-5	CASTEERSNQPQHF	TGTGCCAGCACGGAGGAGAGGAGCAATCAGCCCCAGCATTTT
-	TRBV5-5	TRBJ2-5	CASSSERWGRETQYF	TGTGCCAGCAGCAGCGAACGGTGGGGGCGAGAGACCCAGTACTTC
-	TRBV7-8	TRBJ2-7	CASSTTGYEQYF	TGTGCCAGCAGCACTACAGGGTACGAGCAGTACTTC
TRBD1	TRBV10-1	TRBJ1-1	CASKRTGEEKAFF	TGCGCCAGCAAAAGGACAGGGGAGGAGAAAGCTTTCTTT
-	TRBV12-5	TRBJ2-2	CASGLGDLNTGELFF	TGTGCTAGTGGTCTAGGAGACCTGAACACCGGGGAGCTGTTTTTT
-	TRBV7-9	TRBJ2-3	CASSEIKADTQYF	TGTGCCAGCAGCGAGATAAAAGCAGATACGCAGTATTTT
TRBD2	TRBV6-5	TRBJ2-1	CASSYASGGPNEQFF	TGTGCCAGCAGTTACGCCAGCGGGGGCCCCAATGAGCAGTTCTTC
-	TRBV29-1	TRBJ1-1	CSVEGAGARTEAFF	TGCAGCGTTGAGGGAGCGGGGGCGCGTACTGAAGCTTTCTTT
-	TRBV19	TRBJ1-3	CASKGTHSGNTIYF	TGTGCCAGTAAGGGGACACACTCTGGAAACACCATATATTTT
TRBD2	TRBV5-1	TRBJ2-1	CASSFGLAGENEQFF	TGCGCCAGCAGCTTCGGACTAGCGGGAGAGAATGAGCAGTTCTTC
TRBD1	TRBV7-8	TRBJ1-2	CASSTDRGQGGYTF	TGTGCCAGCAGCACGGACAGGGGGCAGGGTGGCTACACCTTC
-	TRBV7-8	TRBJ2-1	CASKEGIYNEQFF	TGTGCCAGCAAGGAGGGGATCTACAATGAGCAGTTCTTC